This T cell receptor (beta chain) was recovered during a study of cytomegalovirus exposure and HLA in healthy donors. Background on the study: A subsequent analysis reported that the 120 or so validation repertoires were produced on the same platform that had also been used for the roughly 670 first-cohort repertoires.

Trimming stripped 8 bases from V and 8 bases from J, with 15 bases between. Germline CDR1 SNHLY, CDR2 FYNNEI. CDR3 length: 13 residues. Method: immunoSEQ multiplex PCR; TCRdb's copy keeps in-frame clones and lacks some. The table shows 300,000 to 400,000 clones, with about nine tenths occurring only once. General observations from the study: The tendency of first-cohort TCR clusters to co-occur in the 130 or so validation repertoires was identified by a subsequent analysis.

Turning to this clone: The antigen is unknown.

Sequencing was carried out using PBMCs. This sequence joins TRBV2 and TRBJ1-4, with TRBD1 as a possible D gene (6 bases). This receptor was identified in a woman aged 18-30 years in good health and CMV-seronegative. This chain's CDR3 is CASREWGTEKLFF. CDR3 DNA: TGTGCCAGCCGCGAGTGGGGGACAGAAAAACTGTTTTTT.